Each of the 19 T cell receptor beta chains below was sequenced from the same sample in a study of OX40 agonist ivuxolimab in advanced cancers. Sequencing used immunoSEQ multiplex PCR; TCRdb keeps in-frame clones, though not all of them. The sample yields under 100,000 clones, roughly 80% seen once. The specimen comprised CD4+ or CD8+ T cells sorted from blood, sampled in a trial of the OX40 agonist ivuxolimab. All receptors come from an adult with an advanced solid tumor such as melanoma, head and neck, liver or kidney cancer.

The CDR3 DNA reads TGTGCCAGCAGCTTGGGGGCCAATGAGCAGTTCTTC. It encodes CASSLGANEQFF. V usage is TRBV5-6 and J usage is TRBJ2-1; no clear D gene. The CDR3 extends over 12 amino acids. The germline V and J ends were trimmed by 0 bases and 6 bases, with 4 bases remaining between them. CDR1 and CDR2 from the germline V gene are SGHDT and YYEEEE.

The chain is built from TRBV5-4 and TRBJ2-3; D possibly corresponds to TRBD2 (5 bases). Germline V gene lookup returns CDR1 SGHNT and CDR2 YYREEE (reference sequence). V was shortened by 4 bases and J by 1 base, with 16 bases between the two germline ends. The CDR3 has 16 amino acids. The CDR3 nucleotides read TGTGCCAGCAGCGCCGGTCAAGGGCGGGGCACAGATACGCAGTATTTT. This codes for CASSAGQGRGTDTQYF.

The chain's CDR3 is CASSKRTNTEAFF. The CDR3 DNA reads TGTGCCAGTAGTAAACGCACGAACACTGAAGCTTTCTTT. The rearrangement joins TRBV19 to TRBJ1-1; D gene ambiguous. The CDR3 loop spans 13 amino acids. Trimming took 4 bases from V and 1 from J, leaving 7 bases between them. Germline CDR1 reads LNHDA; CDR2 reads SQIVND (reference sequence).

This clone was counted a few times. The chain is built from TRBV9 and TRBJ2-7; tentatively, D is TRBD1 (7 bases). Germline V gives CDR1 SGDLS, CDR2 YYNGEE. The CDR3 runs 14 residues. V dropped 3 bases and J dropped 2 bases, with 12 bases sitting between them. In DNA form, the CDR3 reads TGTGCCAGCAGCGGAGCAGGGGGGACCTACGAGCAGTACTTC. Translated: CASSGAGGTYEQYF.

V gene TRBV27 combines with J gene TRBJ2-5; 13 nucleotides agree with TRBD2. After removal of 6 bases from V and 5 bases from J, the junction contained 9 bases not matched to a gene. The V gene's germline CDR1 is MNHEY and CDR2 SMNVEV (reference sequence). The CDR3 runs to 16 residues. DNA of the CDR3: TGTGCCAGCAGCAGACTCGGGACTAGCGGGACGGAGACCCAGTACTTC. It yields the protein CASSRLGTSGTETQYF.

The V and J genes are TRBV7-9 and TRBJ2-7; 7 nucleotides line up with TRBD2. V was clipped by 2 bases and J by 5 bases; unmatched bases: 9. Germline V gene lookup returns CDR1 SEHNR and CDR2 FQNEAQ (reference sequence). The CDR3 is 15 amino acids. The CDR3 loop reads CASSLSGDPDHEQYF. The CDR3 region has the DNA TGTGCCAGCAGCTTAAGCGGGGACCCGGACCACGAGCAGTACTTC.

This rearrangement joins TRBV29-1 to TRBJ1-4; 7 bases are shared with TRBD1. Germline loops: CDR1 SQVTM, CDR2 ANQGSEA. Unmatched junction bases numbered 9, after V lost 7 bases and J lost 10 bases. The CDR3 loop spans 12 amino acids. The CDR3 protein is CSGGGDSGKLFF. CDR3 nucleotides: TGCAGCGGAGGCGGGGACAGTGGAAAACTGTTTTTT.

This clone was recorded a few times. The rearrangement links TRBV6-5 to TRBJ1-1; D uncertain. Germline values: CDR1 MNHEY, CDR2 SVGAGI. This CDR3 region has 12 residues. V gave up 6 bases and J gave up 4 bases, with 9 bases separating them. The CDR3 protein is CASRKVSTEAFF. The CDR3 DNA reads TGTGCCAGCAGGAAGGTGAGCACTGAAGCTTTCTTT.

This sequence joins TRBV7-8 and TRBJ2-7, with a possible D match to TRBD2 (6 bases). CDR3 length: 15 residues. Germline-derived CDR1 and CDR2 are SGHVS and FQNEAQ. Trimming took off 4 bases at V and 3 bases at J, with 16 bases between the two ends. CDR3 nucleotide sequence: TGTGCCAGCAGCTCACTGGGACTCGGCCTCTACGAGCAGTACTTC. Amino acid sequence: CASSSLGLGLYEQYF.

V is TRBV2 and J is TRBJ2-3; tentative D call: TRBD1 (6 bases). V was shortened by 6 bases and J by 2 bases, with 12 bases between the two germline ends. Germline V gene data show CDR1 as SNHLY and CDR2 as FYNNEI. CDR3 length: 14 amino acids. Written as DNA, the CDR3 is TGTGCCAGCAGCCTTGACAGGCACACAGATACGCAGTATTTT. Its translation is CASSLDRHTDTQYF.

The chain joins TRBV5-6 to TRBJ2-1; TRBD2 agrees at 8 bases. Germline V gene data show CDR1 as SGHDT and CDR2 as YYEEEE. CDR3 length: 15 amino acids. Losses at the gene ends were 6 bases for V and 7 bases for J; bases not matched to a gene: 12. CDR3 loop: CASKASGLEGNEQFF. The CDR3 coding sequence is TGTGCCAGCAAGGCGTCGGGACTAGAGGGTAATGAGCAGTTCTTC.

This clone appeared once. The chain uses TRBV5-1 and TRBJ1-2; D might be TRBD1 (6 bases). The CDR3 sequence is 13 residues long. The V end was cut by 2 bases, the J end by 7 bases, with 12 bases between. The germline CDR1 and CDR2 sequences are SGHRS and YFSETQ. The CDR3 protein is CASSFGQQSGYTF. The CDR3 DNA reads TGCGCCAGCAGCTTTGGACAGCAGAGTGGCTACACCTTC.

The chain recombines TRBV2 with TRBJ2-2, with a weak D call TRBD1 (5 bases). The germline V gene encodes CDR1 SNHLY and CDR2 FYNNEI. The V end was cut by 5 bases, the J end by 2 bases, with 12 bases between. This CDR3 contains 15 residues. The CDR3 DNA follows: TGTGCCAGCAGTCTCAGGGCAGCCAACACCGGGGAGCTGTTTTTT. Translation gives CASSLRAANTGELFF.

The rearrangement uses TRBV27 and TRBJ2-3; unclear D gene. The CDR3 runs 17 residues. CDR1 and CDR2 (germline): MNHEY, SMNVEV (reference sequence). V was pared by 3 bases and J by 2 bases, with 18 bases between. CDR3 sequence (DNA): TGTGCCAGCAGTTTGGGCATGGCAGTATTACCCACAGATACGCAGTATTTT. Translation: CASSLGMAVLPTDTQYF.

The J gene is TRBJ1-2, the V gene TRBV9, with D hard to call. V lost 4 bases and J 4 bases, leaving 26 bases between the germline ends. The CDR3 runs 18 residues. Germline CDR1 is SGDLS and CDR2 is YYNGEE. CDR3 residues: CASSPPEESPGRPYGYTF. The CDR3 DNA reads TGTGCCAGCAGCCCCCCCGAGGAATCCCCCGGGAGACCCTATGGCTACACCTTC.

This chain joins TRBV19 and TRBJ1-1; weak D call: TRBD1 (6 bases). The germline CDR1 and CDR2 sequences are LNHDA and SQIVND (reference sequence). The CDR3 is made up of 14 amino acids. V dropped 5 bases and J dropped 3 bases, with 13 bases sitting between them. The CDR3 protein is CASSWGLADTEAFF. The CDR3 DNA reads TGTGCCAGTAGTTGGGGGCTGGCAGACACTGAAGCTTTCTTT.

V usage is TRBV18 and J usage is TRBJ1-1; D remains ambiguous. The CDR3 is 12 residues long. CDR1 KGHSH and CDR2 LQKENI come from the germline V gene. V was shortened by 1 base and J by 7 bases, with 7 bases between the two germline ends. CDR3 in DNA: TGTGCCAGCTCACCACACGAGTTTGAAGCTTTCTTT. Its translation: CASSPHEFEAFF.

Here the CDR3 DNA reads TGTGCCAGCAGCGTAGTGTCGGGGTGGGGAACTGAAGCTTTCTTT. Its translation is CASSVVSGWGTEAFF. This chain joins TRBV9 and TRBJ1-1, with D uncertain. Germline V gene sequence: CDR1 SGDLS, CDR2 YYNGEE. With 0 bases removed from V and 5 bases from J, the gap between germline ends came to 14 bases. The CDR3 extends over 15 amino acids.

This sequence joins TRBV7-9 and TRBJ1-2, with a tentative D call TRBD1 (5 bases). Germline CDR1 SEHNR, CDR2 FQNEAQ (reference sequence). Trimming removed 3 bases from V and 10 bases from J, with 9 bases in between. CDR3 length: 11 amino acids. The CDR3 loop reads CASSLGGYYTF. The CDR3 nucleotides read TGTGCCAGCAGCTTGGGGGGATACTACACCTTC.